This is a list of T cell receptor beta chains from one sample in a study of blood T cells in healthy people across ages. TCRdb recomputed calls from the 5' RACE reads with MiXCR, one row per CDR3 protein. The data contain some 1.4 million distinct CDR3 sequences, approximately 40% of them singletons. Sequencing used blood. Source of these receptors: a woman between 18 and 29 years old in good health. Both conserved end residues are part of each CDR3. D genes are given only for firm matches. Clone size is stated in some rows and not others, as once, few, many or a class when expanded.

CDR3 protein: CASSQEVAGTDTQYF
CDR3 DNA: TGCGCCAGCAGCCAAGAGGTAGCGGGGACAGATACGCAGTATTTT
D gene: TRBD2
V gene: TRBV4-1
J gene: TRBJ2-3
clone size: NA

CDR3 protein: CASSPRIRDPSGAQAVLTF
CDR3 DNA: TGTGCCAGCAGCCCAAGAATAAGAGACCCTTCGGGTGCACAGGCCGTCCTGACTTTC
D gene: NA
V gene: TRBV7-2
J gene: TRBJ2-6
clone size: many

CDR3 protein: CAISPGQGGDTQYF
CDR3 DNA: TGTGCCATCAGTCCGGGACAGGGTGGGGATACGCAGTATTTT
D gene: TRBD1
V gene: TRBV10-3
J gene: TRBJ2-3
clone size: NA

CDR3 protein: CASTGTTNEKLFF
CDR3 DNA: TGTGCCAGCACCGGGACAACTAATGAAAAACTGTTTTTT
D gene: NA
V gene: TRBV2
J gene: TRBJ1-4
clone size: NA

CDR3 protein: CASSSTGTHTSYEQYF
CDR3 DNA: TGTGCCAGCAGCTCTACCGGGACACACACTTCCTACGAGCAGTACTTC
D gene: NA
V gene: TRBV6-5
J gene: TRBJ2-7
clone size: NA

CDR3 protein: CASSLTPGQGDQPQHF
CDR3 DNA: TGCGCCAGCAGCTTGACCCCGGGACAGGGGGATCAGCCCCAGCATTTT
D gene: TRBD1
V gene: TRBV5-1
J gene: TRBJ1-5
clone size: NA

CDR3 protein: CASSPNRVDIRYF
CDR3 DNA: TGTGCCAGCAGCCCTAACAGGGTGGACATTCGGTACTTC
D gene: NA
V gene: TRBV5-4
J gene: TRBJ2-7
clone size: NA

CDR3 protein: CSVDGQGSDTQYF
CDR3 DNA: TGCAGCGTTGACGGACAGGGGTCAGATACGCAGTATTTT
D gene: TRBD1
V gene: TRBV29-1
J gene: TRBJ2-3
clone size: many

CDR3 protein: CASSGQGRQPQHF
CDR3 DNA: TGTGCCAGCAGTGGACAGGGACGTCAGCCCCAGCATTTT
D gene: TRBD1
V gene: TRBV6-1
J gene: TRBJ1-5
clone size: NA

CDR3 protein: CASSQTALYGYTF
CDR3 DNA: TGTGCCAGCAGCCAGACGGCCCTCTATGGCTACACCTTC
D gene: NA
V gene: TRBV7-2
J gene: TRBJ1-2
clone size: NA

CDR3 protein: CSSITGRRGEQFF
CDR3 DNA: TGCAGTTCAATAACTGGACGGCGAGGTGAGCAGTTCTTC
D gene: NA
V gene: TRBV20-1
J gene: TRBJ2-1
clone size: NA

CDR3 protein: CASSHGQGAYGYTF
CDR3 DNA: TGCGCCAGCAGCCACGGACAAGGAGCCTATGGCTACACCTTC
D gene: NA
V gene: TRBV4-1
J gene: TRBJ1-2
clone size: many

CDR3 protein: CASSPTEGEQYF
CDR3 DNA: TGTGCCAGCAGCCCGACGGAAGGGGAGCAGTACTTC
D gene: NA
V gene: TRBV3-1
J gene: TRBJ2-7
clone size: NA

CDR3 protein: CSARVVGLAGEQFF
CDR3 DNA: TGCAGTGCTAGAGTAGTGGGACTAGCGGGTGAGCAGTTCTTC
D gene: TRBD2
V gene: TRBV20-1
J gene: TRBJ2-1
clone size: NA

CDR3 protein: CASSQDLTRWADEQYF
CDR3 DNA: TGTGCCAGCAGCCAAGATTTAACAAGGTGGGCGGACGAGCAGTACTTC
D gene: NA
V gene: TRBV4-2
J gene: TRBJ2-7
clone size: few

CDR3 protein: CSAGSVAATYEQYF
CDR3 DNA: TGCAGTGCTGGATCAGTGGCGGCCACCTACGAGCAGTACTTC
D gene: NA
V gene: TRBV20-1
J gene: TRBJ2-7
clone size: few

CDR3 protein: CASSYGGTNVETQYF
CDR3 DNA: TGTGCCAGCAGTTACGGGGGGACCAATGTTGAGACCCAGTACTTC
D gene: NA
V gene: TRBV6-2/TRBV6-3
J gene: TRBJ2-5
clone size: few

CDR3 protein: CASSYVNTDTQYF
CDR3 DNA: TGTGCCAGCAGTTACGTTAACACAGATACGCAGTATTTT
D gene: NA
V gene: TRBV6-5
J gene: TRBJ2-3
clone size: NA

CDR3 protein: CASSPFKGGRTGELFF
CDR3 DNA: TGTGCCAGCAGCCCTTTCAAGGGGGGCCGGACCGGGGAGCTGTTTTTT
D gene: NA
V gene: TRBV7-2
J gene: TRBJ2-2
clone size: NA

CDR3 protein: CSVAGNTGELFF
CDR3 DNA: TGCAGCGTTGCAGGGAACACCGGGGAGCTGTTTTTT
D gene: NA
V gene: TRBV29-1
J gene: TRBJ2-2
clone size: many

CDR3 protein: CASKPQSGGTEAFF
CDR3 DNA: TGTGCCAGCAAGCCACAGTCCGGCGGGACTGAAGCTTTCTTT
D gene: NA
V gene: TRBV7-2
J gene: TRBJ1-1
clone size: NA

CDR3 protein: CSVVGGNEAFF
CDR3 DNA: TGCAGCGTTGTGGGAGGTAATGAGGCTTTCTTT
D gene: NA
V gene: TRBV29-1
J gene: TRBJ1-1
clone size: few

CDR3 protein: CASRAGLAGVGLGTDTQYF
CDR3 DNA: TGTGCCAGCAGGGCCGGACTAGCGGGAGTCGGACTGGGCACAGATACGCAGTATTTT
D gene: TRBD2
V gene: TRBV6-4
J gene: TRBJ2-3
clone size: NA

CDR3 protein: CASSFRTPATNEKLFF
CDR3 DNA: TGTGCCAGCAGTTTCCGGACTCCGGCAACTAATGAAAAACTGTTTTTT
D gene: NA
V gene: TRBV28
J gene: TRBJ1-4
clone size: NA

CDR3 protein: CASSSGQGSQPQHF
CDR3 DNA: TGTGCCAGCAGCTCTGGACAGGGAAGTCAGCCCCAGCATTTT
D gene: TRBD1
V gene: TRBV11-2
J gene: TRBJ1-5
clone size: NA

CDR3 protein: CASSLPGGQGLQDEQFF
CDR3 DNA: TGTGCCAGCAGCCTACCTGGCGGTCAAGGCCTACAAGATGAGCAGTTCTTC
D gene: NA
V gene: TRBV28
J gene: TRBJ2-1
clone size: NA

CDR3 protein: CSAHAQGQGRNYGYTF
CDR3 DNA: TGCAGTGCTCACGCGCAGGGACAGGGGAGGAACTATGGCTACACCTTC
D gene: TRBD1
V gene: TRBV20-1
J gene: TRBJ1-2
clone size: NA

CDR3 protein: CAARGLSGEQYF
CDR3 DNA: TGTGCCGCGAGGGGTCTCTCGGGAGAGCAGTACTTC
D gene: NA
V gene: TRBV10-3
J gene: TRBJ2-7
clone size: NA

CDR3 protein: CASDRSSYEQYF
CDR3 DNA: TGTGCCTCTGATAGAAGCTCCTACGAGCAGTACTTC
D gene: NA
V gene: TRBV30
J gene: TRBJ2-7
clone size: few

CDR3 protein: CASQMTGTDTQYF
CDR3 DNA: TGTGCCAGCCAGATGACGGGCACAGATACGCAGTATTTT
D gene: NA
V gene: TRBV6-1
J gene: TRBJ2-3
clone size: once

CDR3 protein: CASSLRTEDTGELFF
CDR3 DNA: TGTGCCAGCAGTTTACGGACAGAAGACACCGGGGAGCTGTTTTTT
D gene: NA
V gene: TRBV12-3/TRBV12-4
J gene: TRBJ2-2
clone size: NA

CDR3 protein: CSVAGFTEAFF
CDR3 DNA: TGCAGCGTTGCTGGGTTCACTGAAGCTTTCTTT
D gene: NA
V gene: TRBV29-1
J gene: TRBJ1-1
clone size: NA

CDR3 protein: CASSLMGGGNTEAFF
CDR3 DNA: TGTGCCAGCAGTTTGATGGGGGGCGGGAACACTGAAGCTTTCTTT
D gene: NA
V gene: TRBV12-3/TRBV12-4
J gene: TRBJ1-1
clone size: NA

CDR3 protein: CSARTSSYNEQFF
CDR3 DNA: TGCAGTGCTAGAACCAGCTCCTACAATGAGCAGTTCTTC
D gene: NA
V gene: TRBV20-1
J gene: TRBJ2-1
clone size: many

CDR3 protein: CSASSELAGYEQYF
CDR3 DNA: TGCAGTGCTAGTAGTGAGCTGGCGGGCTACGAGCAGTACTTC
D gene: NA
V gene: TRBV20-1
J gene: TRBJ2-7
clone size: NA

CDR3 protein: CSAQQTSGSTDTQYF
CDR3 DNA: TGCAGTGCCCAGCAGACTAGCGGAAGCACAGATACGCAGTATTTT
D gene: TRBD2
V gene: TRBV20-1
J gene: TRBJ2-3
clone size: few

CDR3 protein: CAWSVGTGLAEVGNEQFF
CDR3 DNA: TGTGCCTGGAGTGTGGGGACCGGACTAGCGGAGGTGGGGAATGAGCAGTTCTTC
D gene: TRBD2
V gene: TRBV30
J gene: TRBJ2-1
clone size: NA

CDR3 protein: CASRSAEDDAFF
CDR3 DNA: TGTGCCAGCCGTTCCGCCGAGGATGACGCTTTCTTT
D gene: NA
V gene: TRBV7-9
J gene: TRBJ1-1
clone size: NA

CDR3 protein: CASSPPGTSADGSYEQYF
CDR3 DNA: TGTGCCAGCAGCCCTCCCGGGACTAGCGCTGACGGCTCCTACGAGCAGTACTTC
D gene: TRBD2
V gene: TRBV3-1
J gene: TRBJ2-7
clone size: NA

CDR3 protein: CASSQMGPLPTEAFF
CDR3 DNA: TGTGCCAGCAGTCAGATGGGACCGCTCCCAACTGAAGCTTTCTTT
D gene: NA
V gene: TRBV6-1
J gene: TRBJ1-1
clone size: NA

CDR3 protein: CASSLPYLSGELFF
CDR3 DNA: TGTGCCAGCAGCTTACCATATTTGAGCGGGGAGCTGTTTTTT
D gene: NA
V gene: TRBV7-6
J gene: TRBJ2-2
clone size: NA